The 9 T cell receptor beta chains given below trace back to one sample, sequenced in a study of T cell changes during pregnancy in multiple sclerosis. The method was immunoSEQ multiplex PCR; TCRdb's version includes in-frame clones alone and lacks a portion of them. The table includes tens of thousands of clones, about nine tenths detected once. The sequencing used CD4+ T cells from peripheral blood mononuclear cells, collected before pregnancy. All receptors derive from a female donor with multiple sclerosis, enrolled in a pregnancy study.

The V gene is TRBV30, the J gene TRBJ2-5; 7 bases agree with TRBD1. CDR3 length: 12 residues. Germline-derived CDR1 and CDR2 are GTSNPN and SVGIG (reference sequence). Trimming cost V 0 bases and J 5 bases; bases outside gene matches: 0. CDR3 sequence: CAWSVDRETQYF. DNA for the CDR3: TGTGCCTGGAGTGTGGACAGGGAGACCCAGTACTTC.

J is TRBJ1-5 and V is TRBV6-1, with a possible D match to TRBD1 (6 bases). Trimming took 6 bases from V and 3 from J, leaving 15 bases between them. CDR1 and CDR2 from the germline V gene are MNHNS and SASEGT. This CDR3 region has 15 residues. The CDR3 sequence: CASREFRTANQPQHF. The CDR3 DNA is TGTGCCAGCAGAGAGTTTAGGACAGCCAATCAGCCCCAGCATTTT.

In its sample, this clone was seen once. J is TRBJ1-5 and V is TRBV6-5; D is ambiguous. Trimming pared 6 bases from V and 0 bases from J, leaving 12 bases between. Germline V gene lookup returns CDR1 MNHEY and CDR2 SVGAGI. This CDR3 region has 15 residues. CDR3 in DNA: TGTGCCAGCAGAGGCTCAGGCCTTAGCAATCAGCCCCAGCATTTT. Translation: CASRGSGLSNQPQHF.

The rearrangement links TRBV6-5 to TRBJ1-2; D is unclear. The CDR3 extends over 13 amino acids. Trimming removed 6 bases at V and 2 bases at J, with 10 bases between. In germline, CDR1 is MNHEY, CDR2 SVGAGI. As DNA, the CDR3 is TGTGCCAGCAGGCGACACCAGAACTATGGCTACACCTTC. It specifies CASRRHQNYGYTF.

The genes are TRBV7-3 and TRBJ2-2, with 7 bases aligning to TRBD1. J gave up 2 bases and V 4 bases, and 10 bases lay outside the gene matches. This CDR3 spans 17 amino acids. The germline V gene has CDR1 SGHTA and CDR2 FQGTGA. The CDR3 nucleotides read TGTGCCAGCAGCTCTTTGGGACAGACAAAAAACACCGGGGAGCTGTTTTTT. Protein product: CASSSLGQTKNTGELFF.

The CDR3 region is CASSPLAGPDTQYF. The CDR3 DNA reads as TGTGCCAGCAGCCCCCTAGCGGGACCGGATACGCAGTATTTT. This chain links TRBV5-6 with TRBJ2-3; 9 bases align to TRBD2. The CDR3 sequence is 14 residues long. Per the germline V gene, CDR1 is SGHDT and CDR2 is YYEEEE. V lost 4 bases and J lost 6; bases outside the gene matches: 6.

In this sample, this clone turned up a few times. V gene TRBV4-2 combines with J gene TRBJ2-5; D uncertain. The ends were cut back, 4 bases at V and 5 bases at J, with 8 bases in the middle. Germline CDR1 and CDR2: LGHNA and YNFKEQ. This CDR3 is 12 amino acids long. CDR3 in DNA: TGTGCCAGCAGCCCCTCTTCGGAGACCCAGTACTTC. Encoded protein: CASSPSSETQYF.

The rearrangement joins TRBV30 to TRBJ1-1; possibly TRBD1 for D (6 bases). CDR1 and CDR2 from the germline V gene are GTSNPN and SVGIG (reference sequence). V was cut by 4 bases and J by 5 bases, with 14 bases left in between. CDR3 size: 13 residues. The CDR3 region is CAWTTGRRTEAFF. The DNA for the CDR3 is TGTGCCTGGACTACAGGGAGAAGAACTGAAGCTTTCTTT. The whole variable domain, remainder taken from reference TRBV30 and TRBJ1-1, is SQTIHQWPATLVQPVGSPLSLECTVEGTSNPNLYWYRQAAGRGLQLLFYSVGIGQISSEVPQNLSASRPQDRQFILSSKKLLLSDSGFYLCAWTTGRRTEAFFGQGTRLTVV.

The V gene is TRBV7-3, the J gene TRBJ2-1, with D possibly being TRBD1 (5 bases). CDR3 length: 13 amino acids. Trimming stripped 5 bases from V and 9 bases from J, with 14 bases between. Germline values: CDR1 SGHTA, CDR2 FQGTGA. CDR3 nucleotide sequence: TGTGCCAGCAGCCCCTCTAGGGGATCTGAGCAGTTCTTC. It codes for CASSPSRGSEQFF.